This T cell receptor (beta chain) was sequenced for a study of blood T cell repertoires in COVID-19. Looking at the study overall: Samples representing acute and convalescent COVID-19 were sourced from the United States, Italy and Spain. T cells, B-cell-depleted T cells, or PBMCs provided the cDNA or gDNA that served as material.

At least ten counts were recorded for this clone. Assay used: immunoSEQ multiplex PCR; TCRdb lists only in-frame clones, some missing. The sample yields over 200,000 clones, less than 90% seen once. CDR1 and CDR2 from the germline V gene are MNHEY and SMNVEV (reference sequence). Unmatched junction bases numbered 11, after V lost 6 bases and J lost 6 bases. This CDR3 spans 15 amino acids. The TCR comes from a man aged 35-49 years with active or convalescent COVID-19. J is TRBJ1-2 and V is TRBV27, with 9 positions matching TRBD1. Sequencing was performed on peripheral blood. CDR3: CASRSGTGNFHGYTF. CDR3 DNA sequence: TGTGCCAGCAGGTCGGGGACAGGGAATTTTCATGGCTACACCTTC.